This entry lists 9 T cell receptor beta chains sequenced from one sample in a study of blood T cell repertoires in COVID-19. The method was immunoSEQ multiplex PCR; TCRdb's version includes in-frame clones alone and lacks a portion of them. The data show just under 100,000 clones, 86% seen once. The sample consisted of peripheral blood. The receptors here all came from a woman aged 60-70 years in a cohort sampled during active or convalescent COVID-19.

The chain couples TRBV5-1 to TRBJ1-3; no definite D call. CDR3 length: 13 residues. CDR1 SGHRS and CDR2 YFSETQ come from the germline V gene. V lost 9 bases to trimming and J lost 2 bases, with 12 bases between them. CDR3 nucleotides: TGCGCCACCATGACTCGTCCTGGAAACACCATATATTTT. As protein: CATMTRPGNTIYF.

The gene calls are TRBV5-5 and TRBJ1-5, with TRBD1 as a possible D gene (5 bases). The germline CDR1 and CDR2 sequences are SGHKS and YYEKEE (reference sequence). V lost 5 bases and J 2 bases, leaving 14 bases between the germline ends. This CDR3 region has 15 residues. In DNA, the CDR3 is TGTGCCAGCAGTCTGGGAGGGGCGGGCAATCAGCCCCAGCATTTT. Translation: CASSLGGAGNQPQHF.

The chain couples TRBV11-2 to TRBJ2-3; D remains ambiguous. The CDR3 has 12 amino acids. CDR1 SGHAT and CDR2 FQNNGV come from the germline V gene. Trimming shortened V by 4 bases and J by 0 bases, and 2 bases separated the two germline ends. In DNA form, the CDR3 reads TGTGCCAGCAGCTCTAGCACAGATACGCAGTATTTT. Protein: CASSSSTDTQYF.

The chain links TRBV19 to TRBJ2-7, with TRBD1 identical over 7 bases. With V trimmed by 5 bases and J by 2 bases, 6 bases remained unmatched. There are 14 residues in the CDR3. The germline gives CDR1 LNHDA, CDR2 SQIVND (reference sequence). CDR3 residues: CASSGTVNAYEQYF. The CDR3 DNA is TGTGCCAGTAGTGGGACAGTAAATGCCTACGAGCAGTACTTC.

The count of this clone is one. The chain combines TRBV19 with TRBJ2-3, with D maybe TRBD2 (6 bases). V dropped 8 bases and J dropped 1 base, with 16 bases sitting between them. CDR1 and CDR2 (germline): LNHDA, SQIVND (reference sequence). The CDR3 is 15 amino acids. The CDR3 DNA follows: TGTGCCAGTTCAGGCGGGGACGGGGGCACAGATACGCAGTATTTT. Translation: CASSGGDGGTDTQYF. The variable domain in full, completed from reference TRBV19 and TRBJ2-3, reads DGGITQSPKYLFRKEGQNVTLSCEQNLNHDAMYWYRQDPGQGLRLIYYSQIVNDFQKGDIAEGYSVSREKKESFPLTVTSAQKNPTAFYLCASSGGDGGTDTQYFGPGTRLTVL.

The chain combines TRBV5-1 with TRBJ1-5; 9 bases are a match to TRBD1. The V and J ends lost 3 bases and 7 bases, in that order; junction bases with no gene match: 5. Germline V CDR1 and CDR2: SGHRS, YFSETQ. The CDR3 spans 14 residues. The CDR3 sequence is CASSSGQGDQPQHF. CDR3 sequence (DNA): TGCGCCAGCAGCTCGGGACAGGGAGACCAGCCCCAGCATTTT.

The rearrangement links TRBV10-3 to TRBJ2-3, with 10 positions matching TRBD2. The germline V gene encodes CDR1 ENHRY and CDR2 SYGVKD. The CDR3 has 14 residues. The V and J ends lost 8 bases and 4 bases, in that order; junction bases with no gene match: 6. As DNA, the CDR3 is TGTGCCATCGGAGCGGGAGGGCCAGCAGATACGCAGTATTTT. This encodes CAIGAGGPADTQYF.

The rearrangement joins TRBV29-1 to TRBJ2-7, with D maybe TRBD1 (6 bases). V was pared by 5 bases and J by 2 bases, with 13 bases between. The CDR3 covers 13 residues. CDR1 and CDR2 (germline): SQVTM, ANQGSEA. DNA of the CDR3: TGCAGCGTTTCCCACAGGGAACCCTACGAGCAGTACTTC. Translating gives CSVSHREPYEQYF.

This rearrangement joins TRBV19 to TRBJ1-3; D gene uncertain. The CDR3 extends over 14 amino acids. Trimming shortened V by 3 bases and J by 1 base, and 7 bases separated the two germline ends. Looked up from germline, CDR1 is LNHDA and CDR2 is SQIVND (reference sequence). In DNA form, the CDR3 reads TGTGCCAGTAGTATGGAGCAGTCTGGAAACACCATATATTTT. As protein: CASSMEQSGNTIYF.